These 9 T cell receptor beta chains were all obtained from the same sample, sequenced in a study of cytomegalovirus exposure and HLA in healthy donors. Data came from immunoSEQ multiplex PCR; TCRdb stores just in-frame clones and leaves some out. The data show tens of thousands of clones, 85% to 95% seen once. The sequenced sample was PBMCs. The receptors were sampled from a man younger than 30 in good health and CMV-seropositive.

Here the CDR3 DNA reads TGTGCCAGCAGCTTACAGGAGACCCAGTACTTC. Its translation: CASSLQETQYF. The chain employs TRBV5-6 and TRBJ2-5; D uncertain. This CDR3 has 11 residues. Looked up from germline, CDR1 is SGHDT and CDR2 is YYEEEE. Deletions cut 2 bases from V and 5 bases from J, with 4 bases between.

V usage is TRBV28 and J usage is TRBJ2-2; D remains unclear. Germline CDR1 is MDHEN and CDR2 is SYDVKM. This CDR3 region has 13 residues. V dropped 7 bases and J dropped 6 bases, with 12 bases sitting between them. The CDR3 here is CASTRLVAGELFF. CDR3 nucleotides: TGTGCCAGCACCCGTCTAGTAGCCGGGGAGCTGTTTTTT.

DNA of the CDR3: TGTGCCAGTAGTAGGGACAGAGCCTACGAGCAGTACTTC. As protein: CASSRDRAYEQYF. This chain links TRBV19 with TRBJ2-7; 7 bases map to TRBD1. CDR1 is LNHDA and CDR2 is SQIVND in the germline V gene (reference sequence). After removal of 4 bases from V and 2 bases from J, the junction contained 2 bases not matched to a gene. There are 13 residues in the CDR3. The whole variable domain, remainder taken from reference TRBV19 and TRBJ2-7, is DGGITQSPKYLFRKEGQNVTLSCEQNLNHDAMYWYRQDPGQGLRLIYYSQIVNDFQKGDIAEGYSVSREKKESFPLTVTSAQKNPTAFYLCASSRDRAYEQYFGPGTRLTVT.

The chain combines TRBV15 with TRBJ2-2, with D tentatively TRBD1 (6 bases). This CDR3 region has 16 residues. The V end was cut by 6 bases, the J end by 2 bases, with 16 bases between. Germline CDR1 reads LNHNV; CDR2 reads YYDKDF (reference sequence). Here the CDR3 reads CATRATPGHNTGELFF. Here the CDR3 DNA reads TGTGCCACCAGAGCCACCCCGGGACACAACACCGGGGAGCTGTTTTTT.

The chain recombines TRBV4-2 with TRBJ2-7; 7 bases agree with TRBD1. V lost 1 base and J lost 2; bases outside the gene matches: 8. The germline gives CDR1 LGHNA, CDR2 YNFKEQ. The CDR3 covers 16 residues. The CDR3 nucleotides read TGTGCCAGCAGCCAAGCACAGGGGATTAGCACCTACGAGCAGTACTTC. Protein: CASSQAQGISTYEQYF.

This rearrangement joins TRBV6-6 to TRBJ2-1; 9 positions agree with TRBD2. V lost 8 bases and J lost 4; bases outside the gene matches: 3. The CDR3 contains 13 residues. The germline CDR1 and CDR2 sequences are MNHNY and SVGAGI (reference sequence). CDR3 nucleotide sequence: TGTGCCAGCCACGGACTAGCGTACAATGAGCAGTTCTTC. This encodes CASHGLAYNEQFF.

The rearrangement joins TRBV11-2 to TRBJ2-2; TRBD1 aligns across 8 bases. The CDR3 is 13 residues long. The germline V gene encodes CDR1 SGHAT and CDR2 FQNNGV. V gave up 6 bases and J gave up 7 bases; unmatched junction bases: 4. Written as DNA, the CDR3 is TGTGCCAGCAGATACACAGGGGGCGGGGAGCTGTTTTTT. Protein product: CASRYTGGGELFF.

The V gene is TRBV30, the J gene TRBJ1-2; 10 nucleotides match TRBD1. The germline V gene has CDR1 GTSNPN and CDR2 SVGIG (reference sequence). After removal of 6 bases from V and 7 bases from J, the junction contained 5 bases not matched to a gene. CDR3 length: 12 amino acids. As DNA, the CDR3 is TGTGCCTGCGACAGGGGGCTCGGTGGCTACACCTTC. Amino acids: CACDRGLGGYTF.

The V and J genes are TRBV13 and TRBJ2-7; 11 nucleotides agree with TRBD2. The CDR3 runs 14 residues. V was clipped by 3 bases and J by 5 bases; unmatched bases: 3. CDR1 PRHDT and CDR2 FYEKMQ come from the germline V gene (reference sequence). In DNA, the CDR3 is TGTGCCAGCAGCTTTAGCGGGAGGGCCGACGAGCAGTACTTC. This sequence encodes CASSFSGRADEQYF.